The present T cell receptor beta chain was sequenced within a study of blood T cell repertoires in COVID-19. In the study overall: Collection of acute and convalescent COVID-19 samples took place in the United States, Italy and Spain. Nucleic acid was either cDNA or gDNA, and it came from T cells, B-cell-depleted T cells, or PBMCs.

In the authors' methods: How many nucleated cells were present was estimated from reference gene primer amplification. TCRdb's table, derived via immunoSEQ multiplex PCR, lists solely in-frame clones and lacks some. From that table come the V and J calls and clone size; the DNA was used to work out D and trimming. The repertoire has around 170,000 clones, about 81% of them found once; the top ten carry roughly 10%. Seattle's cohort entered during active infection and was followed longitudinally. With 4 bases clipped from V and 1 base from J, the junction kept 6 bases outside the gene matches. The CDR3 is 15 residues long. The germline V gene encodes CDR1 MDHEN and CDR2 SYDVKM.

Material for sequencing was peripheral blood. The origin of this receptor is a woman of 80 years or more with COVID-19, enrolled during active disease. The chain joins TRBV28 to TRBJ2-7; 8 bases map to TRBD1. CDR3: CASSSNRGKSYEQYF. The CDR3 DNA is TGTGCCAGCAGTTCTAACAGGGGGAAGTCCTACGAGCAGTACTTC.